A single sample gave rise to the 17 T cell receptor beta chains below, sequenced in a study of blood T cell repertoires in COVID-19. The assay was immunoSEQ multiplex PCR, and TCRdb's table has in-frame clones only and misses some. The sample records under 300,000 clones, approximately 86% being singletons. Sequencing was done on a sample of peripheral blood. The receptors were gathered from a woman in her 70s with active or convalescent COVID-19.

This chain uses TRBV4-3 with TRBJ2-3; D is unclear. The CDR3 loop spans 15 amino acids. Germline-derived CDR1 and CDR2 are LGHNA and YSLEER. The V end was cut by 1 base, the J end by 1 base, with 9 bases between. The CDR3, as DNA: TGCGCCAGCAGCCAAGGGCCTTTGGGCACAGATACGCAGTATTTT. It translates to CASSQGPLGTDTQYF.

V gene TRBV6-2 or TRBV6-3 combines with J gene TRBJ2-7; possibly TRBD2 for D (5 bases). Trimming stripped 7 bases from V and 5 bases from J, with 15 bases between. Germline assignment: CDR1 MNHEY and CDR2 SVGEGT. This CDR3 region has 13 residues. CDR3 coding DNA: TGTGCCAGCACCCCACTAGGTTCCGACGAGCAGTACTTC. This encodes CASTPLGSDEQYF.

The V call is TRBV6-5, the J call TRBJ1-2, with 9 bases matching TRBD1. The V segment lost 6 bases and the J segment 5 bases; nucleotides outside the gene matches: 10. The CDR3 spans 15 residues. CDR1 and CDR2 from the germline V gene are MNHEY and SVGAGI. This CDR3 reads CASSLPGQGRYGYTF. The CDR3 nucleotides are TGTGCCAGCAGCTTACCGGGACAGGGACGATATGGCTACACCTTC.

The CDR3, as DNA: TGTGCCAGCAGTTCGGGTGAAAAACTGTTTTTT. Translated, it gives CASSSGEKLFF. This chain joins TRBV12-3 or TRBV12-4 and TRBJ1-4, with no clear D. This CDR3 is 11 amino acids long. The V gene lost 4 bases and the J gene lost 7 bases, with 4 bases spanning the gap.

The V call is TRBV18, the J call TRBJ1-1; no clear D. V was trimmed by 0 bases and J by 7 bases, leaving 12 bases between them. This CDR3 spans 14 amino acids. The germline CDR1 and CDR2 sequences are KGHSH and LQKENI. This CDR3 is CASSPPATGFEAFF. For the CDR3, the DNA is TGTGCCAGCTCACCACCCGCGACGGGATTTGAAGCTTTCTTT.

The J gene is TRBJ1-5, the V gene TRBV2, with 8 bases fitting TRBD1. Unmatched junction bases numbered 13, after V lost 3 bases and J lost 9 bases. CDR3 length equals 16 residues. Germline lookup yields CDR1 SNHLY and CDR2 FYNNEI. This CDR3 is CASSERPTGEQVPQHF. CDR3 in DNA: TGTGCCAGCAGTGAGCGCCCGACAGGGGAGCAGGTGCCCCAGCATTTT.

The chain uses TRBV29-1 and TRBJ1-2; D is possibly TRBD1 (6 bases). Per the germline V gene, CDR1 is SQVTM and CDR2 is ANQGSEA. Trimming removed 7 bases at V and 0 bases at J, with 21 bases between. The CDR3 length is 16 residues. The CDR3 DNA follows: TGCAGCGCGGTAGGGGGGGCACCGCTCGCTAACTATGGCTACACCTTC. It translates to CSAVGGAPLANYGYTF.

In its sample, this clone was seen a few times. The J gene is TRBJ2-1, the V gene TRBV15; 12 bases match TRBD2. The junction had 0 bases not matched to a gene; V was cut back by 0 bases and J by 3 bases. From germline, CDR1 is LNHNV and CDR2 YYDKDF (reference sequence). The CDR3 loop spans 16 amino acids. The CDR3 here is CATSRELAGGYNEQFF. Here the CDR3 DNA reads TGTGCCACCAGCAGAGAACTAGCGGGGGGCTACAATGAGCAGTTCTTC.

The J gene is TRBJ1-6, the V gene TRBV3-1 (or the pseudogene TRBV3-2); possibly TRBD1 for D (5 bases). CDR3 length: 14 residues. V was shortened by 4 bases and J by 7 bases, with 11 bases between the two germline ends. Germline V gene data show CDR1 as LGHDT and CDR2 as YNNKEL (reference sequence). The CDR3 bases are TGTGCCAGCAGCCGGAGCAGGGAAAATTCACCCCTCCACTTT. It codes for CASSRSRENSPLHF.

This clone was seen only a few times. The chain employs TRBV5-5 and TRBJ1-4; D is uncertain. This CDR3 comprises 14 residues. Germline V gene lookup returns CDR1 SGHKS and CDR2 YYEKEE (reference sequence). V lost 5 bases and J lost 6, with 14 bases in between. Written as DNA, the CDR3 is TGTGCCAGCAGTCCTTCTGGCGGGTATGAAAAACTGTTTTTT. As protein: CASSPSGGYEKLFF.

This rearrangement joins TRBV6-4 to TRBJ1-2; D unclear. V was shortened by 0 bases and J by 3 bases, with 17 bases between the two germline ends. Germline-derived CDR1 and CDR2 are MRHNA and SNTAGT. CDR3 length equals 17 residues. This CDR3 is CASSDSSGKRAYYGYTF. The CDR3 DNA is TGTGCCAGCAGTGACTCGTCGGGGAAGAGGGCTTACTATGGCTACACCTTC.

This chain joins TRBV27 and TRBJ2-7; 10 bases are shared with TRBD1. This CDR3 region has 13 residues. Germline V lookup: CDR1 MNHEY, CDR2 SMNVEV (reference sequence). Germline trimming cut 8 bases from V and 1 base from J; bases unmatched to any gene: 2. The CDR3 sequence is CASGTGDSYEQYF. The CDR3 DNA reads TGTGCCAGCGGGACAGGGGATTCCTACGAGCAGTACTTC.

The CDR3 nucleotides read TGTGCCAGCAGCGCGGGACCGTACTCCTACGAGCAGTACTTC. Translated: CASSAGPYSYEQYF. The chain has TRBV6-5 and TRBJ2-7, with D maybe TRBD2 (6 bases). Germline lookup yields CDR1 MNHEY and CDR2 SVGAGI. The ends were cut back, 6 bases at V and 0 bases at J, with 12 bases in the middle. The length of the CDR3 is 14 residues.

This chain uses TRBV3-1 (or the pseudogene TRBV3-2) with TRBJ1-1, with D unclear. The CDR3 consists of 17 residues. The V end was cut by 1 base, the J end by 5 bases, with 20 bases between. In germline, CDR1 is LGHDT, CDR2 YNNKEL (reference sequence). The CDR3: CASSQASGRPGGTEAFF. The DNA for the CDR3 is TGTGCCAGCAGCCAAGCAAGCGGACGCCCGGGAGGGACTGAAGCTTTCTTT.

The CDR3 loop reads CASSPLAGGFQETQYF. DNA for the CDR3: TGTGCCAGCAGCCCCTTAGCGGGGGGCTTTCAAGAGACCCAGTACTTC. The chain carries TRBV6-6 and TRBJ2-5, with 10 bases lining up with TRBD2. This CDR3 is built from 16 residues. V was clipped by 6 bases and J by 2 bases; unmatched bases: 9. Germline V gives CDR1 MNHNY, CDR2 SVGAGI (reference sequence).

The chain is built from TRBV5-1 and TRBJ2-5; a possible D gene is TRBD1 (6 bases). There are 13 residues in the CDR3. V lost 3 bases and J lost 4, with 10 bases in between. Germline values: CDR1 SGHRS, CDR2 YFSETQ. The CDR3 here is CASSSQGSETQYF. CDR3 nucleotide sequence: TGCGCCAGCAGCTCACAGGGTTCAGAGACCCAGTACTTC.

The V call is TRBV6-2 or TRBV6-3, the J call TRBJ1-2; the D gene is possibly TRBD1 (6 bases). Germline V gene lookup returns CDR1 MNHEY and CDR2 SVGEGT. The CDR3 has 15 residues. Deletions cut 5 bases from V and 6 bases from J, with 19 bases between. This CDR3 is CASSRGSDQSDGYTF. The CDR3 DNA sequence: TGTGCCAGCAGTAGGGGGTCCGACCAATCGGATGGCTACACCTTC.